This T cell receptor (beta chain) originates from a study of blood T cell repertoires in COVID-19. Looking at the study overall: PBMCs, B-cell-depleted T cells, or T cells provided the cDNA or gDNA that made up the material.

This clone showed up just once. Authors' data handling: The assay estimated nucleated cells by amplifying reference gene primers. TCRdb's table, derived via immunoSEQ multiplex PCR, lists solely in-frame clones and lacks some. The DNA was the basis for D and trimming; V, J and clone size are from that table. Of about 150,000 clones listed, around 84% were seen once; the top ten hold 35% to 40%. V was shortened by 1 base and J by 3 bases, with 15 bases between the two germline ends. From germline, CDR1 is SGHAT and CDR2 FQNNGV. The CDR3 length is 16 residues. The V gene is TRBV11-2, the J gene TRBJ1-2; a weak D match, TRBD1 (5 bases). Sequencing used peripheral blood. The receptor was derived from a human donor in a cohort sampled during active COVID-19. The CDR3 DNA sequence: TGTGCCAGCAGCTTAGGCCAGGGAAACACGGACTATGGCTACACCTTC. This translates into CASSLGQGNTDYGYTF. The entire variable domain, with the rest obtained from reference TRBV11-2 and TRBJ1-2, is as follows: EAGVAQSPRYKIIEKRQSVAFWCNPISGHATLYWYQQILGQGPKLLIQFQNNGVVDDSQLPKDRFSAERLKGVDSTLKIQPAKLEDSAVYLCASSLGQGNTDYGYTFGSGTRLTVV.